These 20 T cell receptor beta chains were sequenced from one sample in a study of T cells in Graves' hyperthyroidism and ophthalmopathy (dated by TCRdb to between 2017 and 2020). Preparation of the library involved multiplex PCR. TCRdb shows the sequencer as Illumina HiSeq 2000. The TCR beta CDR3 regions were amplified from RNA transcripts. The first round of RT-PCR for the TCR CDR3 was performed with the HTBI primer set and the Qiagen OneStep RT-PCR kit. TCRdb ran its own pipeline on the public reads, namely fastp trimming at Q25 and MiXCR clone calling, and kept in-frame beta chains. CDR3 protein duplicates are merged, each entry listing the most common genes and DNA. This sample has around 450,000 distinct CDR3 sequences in its table, and roughly 14% of those were observed once. The ten largest make up approximately 8% of the sample. The material sequenced was blood. These receptors were obtained from a woman between 18 and 29 years old with Graves' hyperthyroidism.

This clonotype was counted ten times or more. The chain employs TRBV4-1 and TRBJ2-7; D is uncertain. V dropped 0 bases and J dropped 4 bases, with 4 bases sitting between them. This CDR3 region has 12 residues. Germline V CDR1 and CDR2: MGHRA, YSYEKL. The chain's CDR3 is CASSQDAYEQYF. The DNA for the CDR3 is TGCGCCAGCAGCCAAGATGCTTACGAGCAGTACTTC.

The rearrangement joins TRBV19 to TRBJ2-6; the D gene is possibly TRBD1 (5 bases). The germline V gene encodes CDR1 LNHDA and CDR2 SQIVND (reference sequence). The CDR3 is 15 residues long. Trimming shortened V by 5 bases and J by 0 bases, and 8 bases separated the two germline ends. CDR3 coding DNA: TGTGCCAGTAGTCCAGGGCGCTCTGGGGCCAACGTCCTGACTTTC. Its translation is CASSPGRSGANVLTF.

In its sample, this clonotype was seen many times. The chain links TRBV28 to TRBJ2-5, with 8 bases aligning to TRBD1. V shed 10 bases, J shed 4 bases, and the junction held 14 bases outside the gene matches. The length of the CDR3 is 15 residues. Germline CDR1 is MDHEN and CDR2 is SYDVKM. The CDR3 reads CATLSGGSSPETQYF. Here the CDR3 DNA reads TGTGCCACCCTCTCAGGGGGCTCTTCCCCAGAGACCCAGTACTTC.

At least ten counts were recorded for this clonotype. This chain uses TRBV28 with TRBJ2-7; maybe TRBD2 (6 bases). V was clipped by 2 bases and J by 5 bases, with 13 bases between them. The germline V gene encodes CDR1 MDHEN and CDR2 SYDVKM. The CDR3 is made up of 14 amino acids. The CDR3 DNA reads TGTGCCAGCAGTTTACCGGGACTGGTCCACGAGCAGTACTTC. The encoded protein is CASSLPGLVHEQYF.

In its sample, this clonotype was seen many times. The chain couples TRBV29-1 to TRBJ2-5; D possibly corresponds to TRBD1 (6 bases). V dropped 3 bases and J dropped 5 bases, with 13 bases sitting between them. Germline V CDR1 and CDR2: SQVTM, ANQGSEA. CDR3 length: 13 amino acids. The CDR3 coding sequence is TGCAGCGTTGACTTGACAGGTTGGGAGACCCAGTACTTC. Translating it yields CSVDLTGWETQYF.

This clonotype was counted many times. The CDR3 loop reads CASRPTSGGNYNEQFF. The DNA for the CDR3 is TGTGCCAGCAGGCCGACTAGCGGGGGGAACTACAATGAGCAGTTCTTC. The rearrangement joins TRBV6-1 to TRBJ2-1, with 13 nucleotides matching TRBD2. V lost 6 bases and J lost 3; bases outside the gene matches: 5. CDR3 length equals 16 residues. The germline V gene encodes CDR1 MNHNS and CDR2 SASEGT.

In this sample, this clonotype turned up once. This sequence may be a read error, since a much larger clone differs from it by one base. The V and J genes are TRBV5-5 and TRBJ2-5; D unclear. CDR3 length: 13 residues. Germline CDR1 SGHKS, CDR2 YYEKEE (reference sequence). The CDR3 coding sequence is TGTGCCAGCAGCTTGTCCAGAAAAGAGACCCGGTACTTC. Translating it yields CASSLSRKETRYF.

This sequence joins TRBV7-9 and TRBJ1-4; D is ambiguous. Germline V gene data show CDR1 as SEHNR and CDR2 as FQNEAQ (reference sequence). Trimming stripped 5 bases from V and 4 bases from J, with 14 bases between. The CDR3 covers 15 residues. Here the CDR3 reads CASSPEGGFNEKLFF. The CDR3 nucleotides read TGTGCCAGCAGCCCGGAAGGCGGGTTTAATGAAAAACTGTTTTTT.

On this clonotype: A much larger clone is a single base away; this may be a read error. The chain links TRBV30 to TRBJ2-3, with D possibly being TRBD2 (5 bases). The CDR3 has 15 amino acids. Germline V gives CDR1 GTSNPN, CDR2 SVGIG (reference sequence). V lost 1 base and J lost 0, with 11 bases in between. CDR3: CAWSGAGTSTDTQYF. The CDR3 nucleotides are TGTGCCTGGAGTGGGGCGGGTACTAGCACAGATACGCAGTATTTT.

This clonotype was seen a few times. This clone may be a read error of a much larger clone one base away. DNA of the CDR3: TGCGGTGCCCCGAAAAGGGAAAAACTGTTTTTT. Translation: CGAPKREKLFF. This chain links TRBV20-1 with TRBJ1-4; D unresolved. CDR1 is DFQATT, CDR2 SNEGSKA, per germline (reference sequence). CDR3 length: 11 amino acids.

The chain joins TRBV19 to TRBJ1-2, with 8 positions matching TRBD1. The CDR3 runs to 16 residues. Unmatched junction bases numbered 12, after V lost 5 bases and J lost 4 bases. CDR1 is LNHDA, CDR2 SQIVND, per germline (reference sequence). In DNA form, the CDR3 reads TGTGCCAGTAGTCCTACTTACAGGACAGGGACCTATGGCTACACCTTC. Translation: CASSPTYRTGTYGYTF. The full variable domain, completed using reference TRBV19 and TRBJ1-2, is DGGITQSPKYLFRKEGQNVTLSCEQNLNHDAMYWYRQDPGQGLRLIYYSQIVNDFQKGDIAEGYSVSREKKESFPLTVTSAQKNPTAFYLCASSPTYRTGTYGYTFGSGTRLTVV.

The chain couples TRBV12-5 to TRBJ2-1; no clear D. Trimming took off 3 bases at V and 9 bases at J, with 9 bases between the two ends. The CDR3 is made up of 12 amino acids. The V gene's germline CDR1 is LGHNT and CDR2 FRNRAP. CDR3 DNA: TGTGCTAGTGGTTTCAGGTCTGCTGAGCAGTTCTTC. This encodes CASGFRSAEQFF.

This clonotype turned up a few times. This sequence joins TRBV24-1 and TRBJ2-3, with TRBD1 matching 7 bases. Trimming took 0 bases from V and 4 from J; bases not matched to a gene: 3. Looked up from germline, CDR1 is KGHDR and CDR2 is SFDVKD. The CDR3 sequence is 15 residues long. The CDR3 is CATSDLVGTADTQYF. The CDR3 nucleotides read TGTGCCACCAGTGATTTGGTAGGGACAGCAGATACGCAGTATTTT.

This clonotype was detected ten times or more. This chain connects TRBV5-1 to TRBJ2-3; 8 bases are shared with TRBD1. Germline V gives CDR1 SGHRS, CDR2 YFSETQ. Germline trimming cut 0 bases from V and 2 bases from J; bases unmatched to any gene: 5. The CDR3 has 16 residues. The DNA of the CDR3 is TGCGCCAGCAGCTTGGTGCAGGGGGCGATCACAGATACGCAGTATTTT. It translates to CASSLVQGAITDTQYF.

V is TRBV9 and J is TRBJ2-1; a weak D match, TRBD2 (5 bases). V lost 3 bases, J lost 9 bases, and 7 bases lay in between. The CDR3 is made up of 11 amino acids. Germline V gene sequence: CDR1 SGDLS, CDR2 YYNGEE. The CDR3 loop is CASSAGSEQFF. In nucleotides, the CDR3 is TGTGCCAGCAGCGCGGGGAGTGAGCAGTTCTTC.

This chain links TRBV19 with TRBJ1-2; D might be TRBD1 (6 bases). Trimming took 2 bases from V and 5 from J, leaving 12 bases between them. Germline V gives CDR1 LNHDA, CDR2 SQIVND (reference sequence). The CDR3 consists of 14 residues. The CDR3, as DNA: TGTGCCAGTAGTATAAGGATGCAGGGGTATGGCTACACCTTC. This codes for CASSIRMQGYGYTF.

The chain employs TRBV19 and TRBJ2-1, with TRBD2 matching 9 bases. The length of the CDR3 is 15 residues. V lost 4 bases to trimming and J lost 6 bases; unmatched junction nucleotides: 7. Per the germline V gene, CDR1 is LNHDA and CDR2 is SQIVND (reference sequence). Here the CDR3 DNA reads TGTGCCAGTAGTAGGACCAGCGGGAGGAGCAATGAGCAGTTCTTC. It yields the protein CASSRTSGRSNEQFF.

This clonotype was seen at least ten times. The chain links TRBV2 to TRBJ2-4, with 7 bases aligning to TRBD2. CDR1 and CDR2 (germline): SNHLY, FYNNEI. The CDR3 is 15 amino acids. V was pared by 6 bases and J by 6 bases, with 11 bases of the junction left unmatched. CDR3 sequence (DNA): TGTGCCAGCAGGATGACGGGAGGATTCGGAAACATTCAGTACTTC. This encodes CASRMTGGFGNIQYF.

This clonotype has a count of ten or more. The V call is TRBV27, the J call TRBJ2-2; perhaps TRBD2 as D (6 bases). The germline CDR1 and CDR2 sequences are MNHEY and SMNVEV (reference sequence). CDR3 size: 16 residues. V was clipped by 2 bases and J by 4 bases, with 14 bases between them. For the CDR3, the DNA is TGTGCCAGCAGTTTAGCGGAGGGGTGGGGCACCGGGGAGCTGTTTTTT. This sequence encodes CASSLAEGWGTGELFF.

This clonotype was counted many times. The rearrangement links TRBV18 to TRBJ1-4, with D hard to call. Trimming took 3 bases from V and 4 from J, leaving 12 bases between them. Germline assignment: CDR1 KGHSH and CDR2 LQKENI. The CDR3 loop spans 15 amino acids. This chain's CDR3 is CASSPGYGDNEKLFF. The CDR3 region has the DNA TGTGCCAGCTCACCGGGGTACGGGGATAATGAAAAACTGTTTTTT. Drawing the rest from reference TRBV18 and TRBJ1-4, the complete variable domain is NAGVMQNPRHLVRRRGQEARLRCSPMKGHSHVYWYRQLPEEGLKFMVYLQKENIIDESGMPKERFSAEFPKEGPSILRIQQVVRGDSAAYFCASSPGYGDNEKLFFGSGTQLSVL.